The clone carrying this T cell receptor (beta chain) was found once. The sample belongs to a study of blood T cell repertoires in COVID-19. Study at large: Italy, Spain and the United States were the sources of the convalescent and acute COVID-19 samples. T cells, B-cell-depleted T cells, or PBMCs supplied cDNA or gDNA.

Between the trimmed V and J ends, which lost 2 bases and 7 bases, there was a span of 11 bases. The CDR3 is made up of 13 amino acids. Germline V lookup: CDR1 MNHNS, CDR2 SASEGT. Under the authors' procedure: Amplification from reference gene primers served as the basis for estimated nucleated cell counts. Assay used: immunoSEQ multiplex PCR; TCRdb lists only in-frame clones, some missing. From that table come the V and J calls and clone size; the DNA was used to work out D and trimming. The sample includes 35,000 or so clones, about 81% seen only once; the top ten take about 40%. V and J are TRBV6-1 and TRBJ1-2; no clear D gene. The sequenced sample was peripheral blood. The origin of this receptor is a human donor in a cohort sampled during active or convalescent COVID-19. The donor label of this sample is uncertain. The CDR3: CASSERGEGGYTF. In DNA, the CDR3 is TGTGCCAGCAGTGAACGCGGTGAGGGTGGCTACACCTTC.